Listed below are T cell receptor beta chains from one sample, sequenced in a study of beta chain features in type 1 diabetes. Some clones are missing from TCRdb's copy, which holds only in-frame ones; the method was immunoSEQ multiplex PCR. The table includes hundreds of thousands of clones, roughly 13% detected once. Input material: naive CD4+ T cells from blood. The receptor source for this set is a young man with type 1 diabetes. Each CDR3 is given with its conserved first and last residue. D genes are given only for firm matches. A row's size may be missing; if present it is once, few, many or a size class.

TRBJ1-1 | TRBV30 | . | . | CAWSPPGGEAFF | TGTGCCTGGAGCCCCCCGGGCGGTGAAGCTTTCTTT
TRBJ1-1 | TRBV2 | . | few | CASINTNTEAFF | TGTGCCAGCATTAACACGAACACTGAAGCTTTCTTT
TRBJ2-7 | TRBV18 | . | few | CASSPGQGREQYF | TGTGCCAGCTCACCTGGGCAGGGAAGGGAGCAGTACTTC
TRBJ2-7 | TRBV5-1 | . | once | CASSVDSPYEQYF | TGCGCCAGCAGCGTGGACTCCCCCTACGAGCAGTACTTC
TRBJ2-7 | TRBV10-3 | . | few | CASGGYEQYF | TGTGCCAGTGGGGGGTACGAGCAGTACTTC
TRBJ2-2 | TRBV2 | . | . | CATGLTASTGELFF | TGTGCCACCGGTCTTACGGCGAGCACCGGGGAGCTGTTTTTT
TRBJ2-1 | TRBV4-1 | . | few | CASSQGSWGIHNEQFF | TGCGCCAGCAGCCAAGGGTCCTGGGGTATTCACAATGAGCAGTTCTTC
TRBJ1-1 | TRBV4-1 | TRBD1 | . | CASCAWDRNTEAFF | TGCGCCAGCTGCGCCTGGGACAGAAACACTGAAGCTTTCTTT
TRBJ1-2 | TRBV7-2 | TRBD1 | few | CASSLQGANYGYTF | TGTGCCAGCAGCTTACAGGGGGCGAACTATGGCTACACCTTC
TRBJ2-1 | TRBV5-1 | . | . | CASSEGQGYNEQFF | TGCGCCAGCAGCGAGGGGCAGGGTTACAATGAGCAGTTCTTC
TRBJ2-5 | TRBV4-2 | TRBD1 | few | CASSQEGQGKETQYF | TGTGCCAGCAGCCAAGAGGGACAGGGGAAAGAGACCCAGTACTTC
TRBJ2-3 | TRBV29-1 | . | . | CSAMAYLSTDTQYF | TGCAGCGCTATGGCCTACCTCAGCACAGATACGCAGTATTTT
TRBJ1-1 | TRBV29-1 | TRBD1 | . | CSVFDRDSHMNTEAFF | TGCAGCGTTTTTGACAGGGACTCACACATGAACACTGAAGCTTTCTTT
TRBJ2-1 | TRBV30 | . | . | CAWSVDEQFF | TGTGCCTGGAGTGTAGATGAGCAGTTCTTC
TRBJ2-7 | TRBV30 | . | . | CAWASDSSYEQYF | TGTGCCTGGGCATCAGACAGTTCCTACGAGCAGTACTTC
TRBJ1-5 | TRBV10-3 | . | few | CAISDAYSNQPQHF | TGTGCCATCAGTGATGCTTATAGCAATCAGCCCCAGCATTTT
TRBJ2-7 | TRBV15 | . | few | CATSRLDRRLSSYEQYF | TGTGCCACCAGCAGACTAGACAGGAGGTTAAGCTCCTACGAGCAGTACTTC
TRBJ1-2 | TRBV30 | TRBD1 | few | CASTGVLSYGYTF | TGTGCCTCCACAGGGGTCTTAAGCTATGGCTACACCTTC